This T cell receptor (beta chain) was documented in a study of T cell responses to AZD1222 COVID-19 vaccine. The data were produced by immunoSEQ multiplex PCR, yet TCRdb's version contains in-frame clones alone and is incomplete. The sample shows about 170,000 clones, approximately 90% of them seen only once. Germline CDR1 reads SGHTA; CDR2 reads FQGNSA. The CDR3 is made up of 17 amino acids. V lost 4 bases and J lost 6; bases outside the gene matches: 12. Sample: peripheral blood, taken 28 days after the second AZD1222 dose. The chain couples TRBV7-2 to TRBJ2-5, with 12 nucleotides matching TRBD1. This clonotype was obtained from an adult who received the AZD1222 COVID-19 vaccine. CDR3 sequence: CASSSVVLGQGAKTQYF. The DNA for the CDR3 is TGTGCCAGCAGCTCGGTTGTGTTGGGACAGGGGGCAAAGACCCAGTACTTC.